At least ten counts were recorded for the clone carrying this T cell receptor (beta chain). Antigen unknown. This sample is part of a study of post-analysis software for immune sequencing data. Background on the study: The disease courses covered relapsing-remitting, secondary progressive and progressive-relapsing multiple sclerosis.

The TCR beta cDNA libraries contained unique molecular identifiers. TCRdb redid the calling of the PCR reads with MiXCR, one entry per CDR3 protein. The sample shows about 260,000 distinct CDR3 sequences, less than 40% of them seen only once. Overall study results and limits: Controls significantly exceeded multiple sclerosis patients in normalized Chao1 diversity. Samples sharing a preparation batch grouped tightly together when assessed by F measure.

The sample consisted of blood. This TCR derives from a girl aged 5-17 years with multiple sclerosis.

In DNA, the CDR3 is TGTGCCAGCAGTCCCCGACGACAGGAGTACACCTTC. Amino acid sequence: CASSPRRQEYTF. The chain links TRBV6-5 to TRBJ1-2, with D tentatively TRBD1 (6 bases). The germline gives CDR1 MNHEY, CDR2 SVGAGI. The CDR3 totals 12 residues. Trimming removed 5 bases from V and 11 bases from J, with 15 bases in between.